This record looks at one T cell receptor (beta chain) sequence and its context. This CDR3 has 13 residues. V lost 3 bases and J lost 4, with 9 bases in between. Germline-derived CDR1 and CDR2 are SSHAT and FNYEAQ (reference sequence). This entry is derived from a study of metastatic and nonmetastatic thyroid tumors. TCRdb reprocessed the PCR reads using MiXCR. The profile shows about 90,000 clones, less than 10% of them singletons. Nobody among the patients had been given any treatment before thyroid surgery. The specimen sequenced was blood. The chain links TRBV7-7 to TRBJ2-5; D gene unclear. This TCR was recovered from a female donor with papillary thyroid cancer or a benign thyroid nodule (not recorded which). Some clones in this sample may be carry-over from other donors' samples. The DNA for the CDR3 is TGTGCCAGCAGCTTGGAAGTTTCAGAGACCCAGTACTTC. It codes for CASSLEVSETQYF.